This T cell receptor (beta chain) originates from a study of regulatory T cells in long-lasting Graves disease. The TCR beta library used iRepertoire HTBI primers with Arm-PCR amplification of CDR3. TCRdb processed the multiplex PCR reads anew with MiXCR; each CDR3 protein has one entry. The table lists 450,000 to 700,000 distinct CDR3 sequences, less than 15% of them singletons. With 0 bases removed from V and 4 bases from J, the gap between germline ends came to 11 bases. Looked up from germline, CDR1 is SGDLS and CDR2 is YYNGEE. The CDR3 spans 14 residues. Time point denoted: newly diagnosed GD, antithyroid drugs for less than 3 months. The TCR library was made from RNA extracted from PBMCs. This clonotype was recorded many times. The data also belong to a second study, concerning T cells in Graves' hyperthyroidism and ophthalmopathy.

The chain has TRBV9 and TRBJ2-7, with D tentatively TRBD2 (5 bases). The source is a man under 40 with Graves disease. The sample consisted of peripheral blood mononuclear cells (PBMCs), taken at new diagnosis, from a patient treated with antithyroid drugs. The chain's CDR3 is CASSVAGRGYEQYF. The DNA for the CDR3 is TGTGCCAGCAGCGTAGCGGGTCGAGGGTACGAGCAGTACTTC. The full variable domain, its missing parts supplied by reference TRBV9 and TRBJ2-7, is DSGVTQTPKHLITATGQRVTLRCSPRSGDLSVYWYQQSLDQGLQFLIQYYNGEERAKGNILERFSAQQFPDLHSELNLSSLELGDSALYFCASSVAGRGYEQYFGPGTRLTVT.